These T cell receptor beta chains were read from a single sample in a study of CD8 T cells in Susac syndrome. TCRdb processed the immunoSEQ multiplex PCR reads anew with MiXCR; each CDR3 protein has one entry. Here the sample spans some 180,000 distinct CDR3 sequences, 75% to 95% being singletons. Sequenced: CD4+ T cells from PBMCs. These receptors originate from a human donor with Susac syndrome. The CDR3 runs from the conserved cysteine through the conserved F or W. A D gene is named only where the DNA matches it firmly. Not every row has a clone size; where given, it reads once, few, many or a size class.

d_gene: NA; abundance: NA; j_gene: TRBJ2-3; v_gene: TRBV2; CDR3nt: TGTGCCAGCAGCGGGGTGGGTACAGATACGCAGTATTTT; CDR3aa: CASSGVGTDTQYF
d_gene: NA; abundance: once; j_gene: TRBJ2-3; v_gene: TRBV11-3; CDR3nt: TGTGCCAGCAGCTTAGTGGCGACAGGAAGCACAGATACGCAGTATTTT; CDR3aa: CASSLVATGSTDTQYF
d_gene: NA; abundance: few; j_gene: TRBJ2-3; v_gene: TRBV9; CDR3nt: TGTGCCAGCAGCGTAGTGGGGGAACCAGATACGCAGTATTTT; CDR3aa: CASSVVGEPDTQYF
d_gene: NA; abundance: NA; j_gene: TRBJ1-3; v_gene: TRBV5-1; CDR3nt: TGCGCCAGCAGCCTAACTCGCTCTGGAAACACCATATATTTT; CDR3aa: CASSLTRSGNTIYF
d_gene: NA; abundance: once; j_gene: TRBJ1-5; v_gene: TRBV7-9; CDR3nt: TGTGCCAGCAGCTTATCAGGGGCTGAACAGCCCCAGCATTTT; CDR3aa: CASSLSGAEQPQHF
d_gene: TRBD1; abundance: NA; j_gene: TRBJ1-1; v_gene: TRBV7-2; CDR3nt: TGTGCCAGCAGCCTGGGTCTAGACAGGGCGCGAGCTTTCTTT; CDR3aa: CASSLGLDRARAFF
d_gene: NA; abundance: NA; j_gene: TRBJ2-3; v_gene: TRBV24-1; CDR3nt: TGTGCCACCAGCGTCACAGGCGGCACAGATACGCAGTATTTT; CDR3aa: CATSVTGGTDTQYF
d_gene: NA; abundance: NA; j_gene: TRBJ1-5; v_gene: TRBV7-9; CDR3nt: TGTGCCAGCAGCCCCGGGCCATATAGCAATCAGCCCCAGCATTTT; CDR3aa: CASSPGPYSNQPQHF
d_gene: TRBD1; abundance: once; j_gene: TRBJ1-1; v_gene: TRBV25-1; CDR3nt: TGTGCCAGCAGTCGGCCGACAGGGGATACTGAAGCTTTCTTT; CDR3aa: CASSRPTGDTEAFF
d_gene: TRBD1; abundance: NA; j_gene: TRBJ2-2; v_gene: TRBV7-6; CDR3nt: TGTGCCATCAAGTACAGGGGGCAGGACACCGGGGAGCTGTTTTTT; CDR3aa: CAIKYRGQDTGELFF
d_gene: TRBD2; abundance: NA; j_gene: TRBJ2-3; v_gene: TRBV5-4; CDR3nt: TGTGCCAGCAGCTTGCTGACGGGGGGGCGGGCGGATACGCAGTATTTT; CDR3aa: CASSLLTGGRADTQYF
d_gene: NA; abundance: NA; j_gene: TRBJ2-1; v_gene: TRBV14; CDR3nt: TGTGCCAGCAGCCAAGAATTTTCCTCAGTGGTCTTC; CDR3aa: CASSQEFSSVVF
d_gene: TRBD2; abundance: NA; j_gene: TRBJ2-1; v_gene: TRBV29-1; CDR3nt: TGCAGCGTTTCGACTAGCCGTAGCTCCTACAATGAGCAGTTCTTC; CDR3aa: CSVSTSRSSYNEQFF